What follows is one TCR beta chain and its context. The specificity of this receptor is unknown. Qualities for individual bases were not recorded, and no much larger clone is one base off. The cohort consisted of hundreds of healthy bone marrow donors. At the time of sampling, every cohort member was nominally healthy, though immune exposures that went unrecorded were likely present. The donor was CMV seropositive and belonged to the group of more than 250 seropositive cohort members. Every donor gave a peripheral blood sample, and the peripheral blood mononuclear cells from that sample were used for TCR beta sequencing. Genomic DNA extraction from the blood cell samples was performed with the Qiagen DNeasy Blood Extraction Kit. This sample was included in a study of cytomegalovirus exposure and HLA in healthy donors (TCRdb year 2017). Background on the whole study: An earlier analysis of a few hundred of the donors reported 276 Gb of sequence data and 95 million to 120 million unique TCR beta sequences obtained from roughly 170 million T cells. An early release covering just under 650 HLA-typed donors comprised about 300 gigabases of sequencing data and approximately 80 million unique TCR sequences. Of the roughly 420 genotyped donors, 80% to 90% were placed in the genetic ancestry cluster associated with self-reported Caucasian donors. The aim of the study was to test whether cataloging public T cell receptors could identify signatures of past pathogen exposure. The T cell repertoires of under 700 subjects were profiled by immunosequencing and related to cytomegalovirus serostatus. A separate validation cohort of approximately 120 different subjects was used in addition to the 666-subject first cohort. To predict cytomegalovirus infection status, the study brought together high-throughput TCR immunosequencing, statistical association of individual TCRs with disease status, and machine learning. A later analysis re-examined previously published TCR beta repertoires from 610 or so donors and added high-resolution HLA genotyping to investigate patterns of TCR occurrence. The later analysis used no new phenotypic data to find candidate immune exposures, relying instead on TCR beta sequences and their occurrence across donors. An earlier analysis of around 540 of the donors applied high-throughput TCR beta sequencing to assess whether each TCR beta V gene segment acted as functional or pseudogenic. Donor age, sex, ethnicity and CMV serostatus were collected together with the repertoire data. Genome-wide SNP genotypes for about 55% of the 666 donors were used in a later genetic analysis, which treated that subset as a discovery cohort. Every repertoire in the discovery cohort had been generated on one and the same sequencing platform. HLA typing covered class I and class II loci at four-digit resolution. The number of typed donors differed by locus: 629-630 for A, B, C, DRB1 and DQB1; 500 to 550 for DQA1; about 600 for DPA1; and 450 to 480 for DPB1. Four or five DR-DQ haplotypes were handled as single units for association and clustering because linkage in the cohort was strong. Among some 400 genotyped donors of the cohort, an average of around 240,000 unique TCR beta nucleotide sequences was sequenced per donor, of which 15% to 20% were non-productive.

Overall study results and their limits: A further reported finding was that TCR beta sequences accurately predicted the HLA-A and HLA-B alleles for most subjects in the first cohort. Linkage disequilibrium might explain the correlated functional status among segregating V segments, but an unknown experimental factor could not be excluded. A later analysis found that TCR association rates varied across HLA loci, with DRB1 alleles showing the most associated TCRs and HLA-C alleles the fewest. Because HLA typing was unavailable for some donors at each locus, only the typed subset was used in association tests. At a false discovery rate of 0.05, a later analysis linked 16,951 TCR beta sequences to specific HLA alleles. The only immune exposure information available for the cohort was CMV serostatus. In a later genetic analysis, a missense DCLRE1C variant was associated with V-gene and J-gene trimming of TCR beta chains, and the association was replicated in an independent cohort. A few of the identified cytomegalovirus-associated TCR beta chains were confirmed in vitro to be specific for cytomegalovirus antigens. In a later analysis, HLA-associated TCR beta chains showed more clonal expansion and lower generation probabilities than non-associated chains that were equally common. Across donors, most TCR sequences were observed very rarely, whereas some public TCRs were present in many individuals. A later analysis found that most CMV-associated TCR beta chains appeared HLA-restricted, with HLA associations seemingly driven largely by CMV exposure. Assigning TCR associations to individual alleles was difficult when HLA alleles, especially DR and DQ, strongly co-occurred. A cluster of highly shared sequence variants was judged likely to be a technical artifact of the sequencing pipeline. A later analysis reported that several top co-occurrence clusters appeared linked to parvovirus B19, influenza, CMV and Epstein-Barr virus. According to the authors, the approach could potentially be generalized to other disease states and immunological phenotypes. The presence/absence analyses assumed that sequencing depth was roughly uniform across donors, and that assumption may not be true. In this cohort, only TCR beta chains were sequenced, and detectable features were limited by the absence of alpha or paired-chain data. An earlier analysis of approximately 600 of the donors showed that most TCR beta V segments appeared in productive rearrangements either about 87% or about 30% of the time, which broadly matched IMGT annotations. The earlier analysis of 450 to 700 of the donors excluded seventeen rarely observed V segments, including chromosome 9 orphons, because counts were too low. According to a later genetic analysis, donors in an Asian-associated ancestry cluster had fewer N-insertions in productive TCRs than the roughly 660-donor mean. The study gave a list of about 170 TCR beta chains associated with cytomegalovirus. Cytomegalovirus status was reported to be diagnosed by the classifier with high specificity and sensitivity in both the original and validation cohorts.

Libraries were prepared through the immunoSEQ multiplex PCR assay. A mixture of 60 forward primers for TCR Vbeta segments and 13 reverse primers for TCR Jbeta segments was used in the multiplex PCR. The CDR3 region of rearranged TCR beta genes was amplified from genomic DNA with a multiplex PCR assay. On the Illumina HiSeq System, the amplified TCR beta libraries were sequenced as 87-base-pair reads. The authors' analysis ran thus. In a later analysis, some 80 million unique TCR beta chains were counted across the approximately 620 repertoires, and roughly 9.9 million of these chains were shared by at least two donors. Raw reads were error-corrected and collapsed into unique sequences with a nearest-neighbor algorithm that merged closely related sequences to remove PCR and sequencing errors. To assign V, D and J gene segments, CDR3 sequences were aligned to IMGT reference sequences. For a sequence to be retained, a match of at least six nucleotides was required to both a V gene segment and a J gene segment. Rearrangements were classified as productive when the CDR3 lacked stop codons and remained in frame with V and J, and all other rearrangements were classified as non-productive. Following IMGT convention, CDR3 was defined as the stretch from the second conserved V-encoded cysteine up to the conserved J-encoded phenylalanine. The earlier analysis of about 610 of the donors excluded any sequence lacking an unambiguous match to a single V gene segment. An earlier analysis of fewer than 750 of the donors classified V segments as functional when productive rearrangements were above 56.7% and as segregating when the standard deviation between donors was above 5%. A statistical classification framework was built to diagnose cytomegalovirus status from the catalog of TCR beta chain sequences. A later analysis assigned V and J genes by comparing TCR nucleotide sequences with IMGT/GENE-DB human TR gene sequences. A later analysis assigned CDR3 sequences and most-parsimonious VDJ recombination scenarios with the TCRdist pipeline. In a later analysis, every TCR beta chain was defined by the combination of its CDR3 amino acid sequence and its V-gene family, and reads without a unique V-gene family were dropped. As a way to deal with suspected cross-contamination and a sequencing artifact, a later analysis dropped approximately 570 nucleotide sequences that were highly shared and had low generation probability. In a later analysis, a clonal expansion index for each public chain was calculated from normalized within-repertoire ranks of inferred template counts. In a later analysis, generation probabilities were computed using a VDJ recombination model fitted to out-of-frame rearrangements, and the results were checked against IGoR. In a later analysis, TCR-TCR, TCR-HLA and TCR-CMV co-occurrence was scored with hypergeometric tests, and a repertoire-size bias correction was applied to TCR pairs. In a later analysis, false discovery rates were estimated by permuting HLA or CMV assignments 20 times. In a later analysis, co-occurring TCRs were grouped with DBSCAN, and TCRdist sequence similarity was added when clustering was performed within HLA-allele-positive subsets. For co-occurrence clustering, repertoires with fewer than 30,000 or more than 120,000 public chains were excluded, along with 5 or 6 repertoires with anomalous nucleotide sharing. What TCRdb holds here is the immuneACCESS table cut down to in-frame rearrangements. Part of the clones is not present; checked against another copy, under half of the missing clones reflect an unresolved V gene, and the others are unexplained. V and J calls and clone size are those listed in that table; D and trimming were worked out from the DNA. The sample table holds 150,000 to 200,000 clones, of which more than 65% were seen once. About 3.4% of the sample lies in the top ten.

The receptor was derived from a man aged 40-55 years in good health and CMV-seropositive. The material sequenced was PBMCs.

The sequenced DNA: TGTGCCATCAGTGATTTCCGGGACAGGGGAGGAGGTTACAATGAGCAGTTCTTC. It codes for CAISDFRDRGGGYNEQFF. The sequence joins TRBV10-3 to TRBJ2-1; 10 junctional bases match TRBD1. Unmatched junction bases come to 12, with V trimmed by 3 bases and J by 4 bases. According to the germline V gene, CDR1 reads ENHRY and CDR2 reads SYGVKD. The CDR3 numbers 18 residues from cysteine through phenylalanine. The kept DNA is CDR3 alone, 54 bases in frame from the first base.